Below are 27 T cell receptor beta chains sequenced from a single sample in a study of blood T cells in healthy people across ages (dated by TCRdb to between 2015 and 2017). The method was 5' RACE. Sequencing instrument: Illumina HiSeq 2500. A second PCR of about 6 to 12 cycles was run with a J-beta primer mix and a sample-barcoded 5' primer. The public reads were run again by TCRdb, first through fastp at Q25 and then through MiXCR, and only productive beta chains were kept. Entries that share a CDR3 protein sequence are merged under the most common genes and DNA. For this sample the table gives about 780,000 distinct CDR3 sequences, of which around half were detected only once. The ten largest clones add up to about a sixth of the sample. Material for sequencing was blood. Receptors were obtained from a man older than 75 in good health.

This clonotype occurred a few times. The rearrangement joins TRBV20-1 to TRBJ1-5, with 10 bases fitting TRBD1. Germline lookup yields CDR1 DFQATT and CDR2 SNEGSKA (reference sequence). The length of the CDR3 is 13 residues. V trimming: 4 bases; J trimming: 6 bases; junction bases outside the gene matches: 3. CDR3 DNA sequence: TGCAGTGCTAACGGACAGGGGGGTCAGCCCCAGCATTTT. Translating it yields CSANGQGGQPQHF.

This clonotype has just a few counts. The gene calls are TRBV29-1 and TRBJ2-4; 9 positions agree with TRBD1. Germline CDR1 reads SQVTM; CDR2 reads ANQGSEA. The CDR3 totals 14 residues. The V gene end was trimmed by 7 bases and the J gene end by 6 bases; junction bases not matched to a gene: 10. CDR3 sequence reads: CSADPGQGRNIQYF. The CDR3 DNA reads TGCAGCGCAGACCCGGGACAGGGTAGAAACATTCAGTACTTC.

Notes on this clonotype: With a much larger clone just one base away, this may be a read error. The J gene is TRBJ2-5, the V gene TRBV7-6; 8 bases are shared with TRBD2. Germline V gene data show CDR1 as SGHVS and CDR2 as FNYEAQ. Losses at the gene ends were 1 base for V and 4 bases for J; bases not matched to a gene: 5. The CDR3 spans 15 residues. For the CDR3, the DNA is TGTGCCAGCAGCTTAGGGACTAGCTTTGGAGAGACCCAGTACTTC. Its protein product is CASSLGTSFGETQYF.

This clonotype was seen more than once but under ten times. V gene TRBV7-8 combines with J gene TRBJ2-1; D gene ambiguous. The CDR3 totals 14 residues. The germline gives CDR1 SGHVS, CDR2 FQNEAQ. Trimming cost V 1 base and J 8 bases, with 12 bases left between them. The CDR3 DNA reads as TGTGCCAGCAGCTTAGTTTCTACGGGCCATGAGCAGTTCTTC. Translating it yields CASSLVSTGHEQFF.

As for this clonotype: Mismatch with germline at one junction end may stem from a read error. The chain couples TRBV29-1 to TRBJ2-1, with 8 bases identical to TRBD2. The CDR3 contains 18 residues. The V gene's germline CDR1 is SQVTM and CDR2 ANQGSEA. CDR3 in amino acids: CSAEESGGRIGSYNEQFF. CDR3 DNA sequence: TGCAGCGCTGAAGAGTCGGGGGGGAGGATTGGCTCCTACAATGAGCAGTTCTTC.

This chain uses TRBV6-1 with TRBJ2-3; D call uncertain. The germline V gene encodes CDR1 MNHNS and CDR2 SASEGT. V lost 5 bases to trimming and J lost 0 bases, with 24 bases between them. This CDR3 has 19 residues. The CDR3 loop is CASSNWARPERLSTDTQYF. CDR3 nucleotide sequence: TGTGCCAGCAGTAATTGGGCGCGGCCCGAGAGGTTGAGCACAGATACGCAGTATTTT.

This chain uses TRBV5-1 with TRBJ2-5; TRBD1 matches at 7 bases. Trimming cost V 5 bases and J 11 bases; bases outside gene matches: 21. The germline V gene encodes CDR1 SGHRS and CDR2 YFSETQ. The CDR3 covers 16 residues. DNA of the CDR3: TGCGCCAGCAGACCCGAACCGGGACAGTTCTACAATGAGCAGTACTTC. Translated, it gives CASRPEPGQFYNEQYF.

The chain couples TRBV12-3 or TRBV12-4 to TRBJ1-2, with a tentative D call TRBD1 (6 bases). This CDR3 is built from 18 residues. V was cut by 2 bases and J by 3 bases, with 22 bases left in between. CDR3 nucleotide sequence: TGTGCCAGCAGTTTAAAGGAGGGGGGTGTGAATTGGGACTATGGCTACACCTTC. Protein sequence: CASSLKEGGVNWDYGYTF.

With regard to this clonotype: One junction end disagrees with the germline gene, perhaps due to a read error. This chain joins TRBV6-5 and TRBJ2-1; D is uncertain. This CDR3 region has 14 residues. Per the germline V gene, CDR1 is MNHEY and CDR2 is SVGAGI. As DNA, the CDR3 is TGTGCCAGCAGGTACTCGCTACAGAACAATGAGCAGTTCTTC. Translating it yields CASRYSLQNNEQFF.

In this sample, this clonotype turned up a few times. J is TRBJ2-4 and V is TRBV7-8; 9 bases line up with TRBD2. The V gene end was trimmed by 1 base and the J gene end by 6 bases; junction bases not matched to a gene: 4. CDR1 SGHVS and CDR2 FQNEAQ come from the germline V gene. The CDR3 is 15 amino acids. CDR3 in DNA: TGTGCCAGCAGCTTAGGGACTAGCGAGGGAAACATTCAGTACTTC. This gives the protein CASSLGTSEGNIQYF.

The chain couples TRBV11-2 to TRBJ2-3, with 7 bases that match TRBD2. Trimming took 5 bases from V and 3 from J; bases not matched to a gene: 8. This CDR3 comprises 15 residues. Germline V gene sequence: CDR1 SGHAT, CDR2 FQNNGV. CDR3 residues: CASSMTSPWTDTQYF. The CDR3 DNA reads as TGTGCCAGCAGCATGACTAGCCCCTGGACAGATACGCAGTATTTT.

The chain has TRBV12-5 and TRBJ2-7; 10 bases are a match to TRBD2. CDR1 LGHNT and CDR2 FRNRAP come from the germline V gene. CDR3 size: 15 residues. V dropped 5 bases and J dropped 3; count of bases not matched to a gene: 7. The DNA for the CDR3 is TGTGCTAGTGGTGGGCCTCTAGCGGGGGTCTACGAGCAGTACTTC. It is translated as CASGGPLAGVYEQYF. The full variable domain, its missing parts supplied by reference TRBV12-5 and TRBJ2-7, is DARVTQTPRHKVTEMGQEVTMRCQPILGHNTVFWYRQTMMQGLELLAYFRNRAPLDDSGMPKDRFSAEMPDATLATLKIQPSEPRDSAVYFCASGGPLAGVYEQYFGPGTRLTVT.

This chain uses TRBV7-6 with TRBJ2-6; D gene uncertain. V was pared by 4 bases and J by 6 bases, with 4 bases between. There are 12 residues in the CDR3. Per the germline V gene, CDR1 is SGHVS and CDR2 is FNYEAQ. The CDR3 reads CASSSQANVLTF. DNA of the CDR3: TGTGCCAGCAGCTCTCAGGCCAACGTCCTGACTTTC.

The chain is built from TRBV27 and TRBJ2-5, with 7 nucleotides matching TRBD2. The CDR3 is 16 amino acids. Germline assignment: CDR1 MNHEY and CDR2 SMNVEV (reference sequence). V shed 5 bases and J 5 bases; nucleotides not matched to a gene: 14. CDR3: CASSTPQGLSGETQYF. The CDR3 DNA is TGTGCCAGCAGTACACCCCAGGGACTTAGCGGGGAGACCCAGTACTTC.

This rearrangement joins TRBV7-2 to TRBJ1-6; D gene ambiguous. The CDR3 extends over 16 amino acids. Germline V gives CDR1 SGHTA, CDR2 FQGNSA. The V gene lost 1 base and the J gene lost 8 bases, with 15 bases spanning the gap. DNA for the CDR3: TGTGCCAGCAGCTTAGTCACGACACGGAAAGATTCACCCCTCCACTTT. Protein product: CASSLVTTRKDSPLHF. The entire variable domain, with the rest obtained from reference TRBV7-2 and TRBJ1-6, is as follows: GAGVSQSPSNKVTEKGKDVELRCDPISGHTALYWYRQSLGQGLEFLIYFQGNSAPDKSGLPSDRFSAERTGGSVSTLTIQRTQQEDSAVYLCASSLVTTRKDSPLHFGNGTRLTVT.

This clonotype was counted at least ten times. The chain has TRBV2 and TRBJ2-4, with D possibly TRBD2 on 7 matching bases. From germline, CDR1 is SNHLY and CDR2 FYNNEI. The CDR3 is 17 residues long. Trimming stripped 0 bases from V and 3 bases from J, with 15 bases between. The DNA of the CDR3 is TGTGCCAGCAGTGAAGCGCTATGGGAGGGGGGCAAAAACATTCAGTACTTC. This codes for CASSEALWEGGKNIQYF.

Only a few counts were recorded for this clonotype. The chain recombines TRBV10-2 with TRBJ2-3; D remains ambiguous. V was shortened by 5 bases and J by 0 bases, with 6 bases between the two germline ends. The CDR3 runs 13 residues. In germline, CDR1 is WSHSY, CDR2 SAAADI. The CDR3 nucleotides are TGCGCCAGCAGTACCCACAGCACAGATACGCAGTATTTT. Its translation: CASSTHSTDTQYF.

This clonotype was observed a few times. V gene TRBV20-1 combines with J gene TRBJ2-4; TRBD1 agrees at 11 bases. Judging by the DNA end, TRBJ2-7 fits better; the J call may be wrong. The CDR3 totals 14 residues. Germline values: CDR1 DFQATT, CDR2 SNEGSKA (reference sequence). The CDR3 DNA follows: TGCAGTGCCCGTGGGGACAGGGGGTTGGACGAGCAGTACTTC. It encodes CSARGDRGLDEQYF.

This chain uses TRBV29-1 with TRBJ2-7; 10 bases match TRBD2. From germline, CDR1 is SQVTM and CDR2 ANQGSEA. V shed 8 bases, J shed 7 bases, and the junction held 14 bases outside the gene matches. The CDR3 has 14 amino acids. The DNA for the CDR3 is TGCAGCTCCCGAGGTAGCGGGAGGTCAAGTGAGCAGTACTTC. It encodes CSSRGSGRSSEQYF.

The chain combines TRBV18 with TRBJ2-3, with 14 bases that match TRBD2. CDR1 is KGHSH and CDR2 is LQKENI in the germline V gene. The CDR3 is made up of 17 amino acids. Trimming at V came to 0 bases and at J to 2 bases, leaving 1 base not matched to a gene. The CDR3 loop reads CASSPPGLAGDTDTQYF. CDR3 nucleotides: TGTGCCAGCTCACCACCGGGACTAGCGGGGGACACAGATACGCAGTATTTT.

This rearrangement joins TRBV20-1 to TRBJ1-1; tentatively, D is TRBD1 (5 bases). The germline V gene encodes CDR1 DFQATT and CDR2 SNEGSKA (reference sequence). The CDR3 is made up of 11 amino acids. The germline V and J ends were trimmed by 3 bases and 7 bases, with 9 bases remaining between them. CDR3 region: CSAREDSEAFF. The DNA of the CDR3 is TGCAGTGCTAGGGAAGACAGTGAAGCTTTCTTT.

As for this clonotype: Mismatch with germline at one junction end may stem from a read error. This chain joins TRBV24-1 and TRBJ2-1; D possibly uses TRBD1 or TRBD2 (5 bases each). CDR1 is KGHDR and CDR2 is SFDVKD in the germline V gene. This CDR3 region has 15 residues. For the CDR3, the DNA is TGTACCACCAGTACCATAGGGACCTCCGGGGAGGAGCAGTTCTTC. Its protein is CTTSTIGTSGEEQFF.

This chain uses TRBV6-1 with TRBJ2-6, with TRBD1 matching over 10 bases. This CDR3 contains 16 residues. CDR1 and CDR2 from the germline V gene are MNHNS and SASEGT. Trimming cost V 4 bases and J 3 bases; bases outside gene matches: 3. CDR3 bases: TGTGCCAGCAGTGTCGGGACAGGGGTTGGGGCCAACGTCCTGACTTTC. Translated, it gives CASSVGTGVGANVLTF.

This clonotype turned up a few times. This chain joins TRBV11-2 and TRBJ1-2, with D maybe TRBD1 (5 bases). CDR3 size: 17 residues. Germline CDR1 reads SGHAT; CDR2 reads FQNNGV. V was trimmed by 5 bases and J by 5 bases, leaving 24 bases between them. This chain's CDR3 is CASSPNPGPRLIYGYTF. The CDR3 coding sequence is TGTGCCAGCAGCCCGAATCCGGGACCGCGCTTAATATATGGCTACACCTTC.

The gene calls are TRBV6-2 or TRBV6-3 and TRBJ2-1; 9 bases match TRBD1. Germline V gene sequence: CDR1 MNHEY, CDR2 SVGEGT. CDR3 size: 21 residues. Trimming took 6 bases from V and 0 from J; bases not matched to a gene: 21. CDR3 DNA: TGTGCCAGCAGCGGATACCGGGACAGGGAGGGTGGTACGATCTCCTACAATGAGCAGTTCTTC. Encoded protein: CASSGYRDREGGTISYNEQFF.

The V gene is TRBV29-1, the J gene TRBJ1-4; D is undetermined. Per germline, CDR1 SQVTM and CDR2 ANQGSEA. V was trimmed by 5 bases and J by 4 bases, leaving 11 bases between them. CDR3 size: 13 residues. The CDR3 is CSVNDGYNEKLFF. The CDR3 coding sequence is TGCAGCGTTAATGACGGATATAATGAAAAACTGTTTTTT. Full variable domain (remainder filled in from reference TRBV29-1 and TRBJ1-4): SAVISQKPSRDICQRGTSLTIQCQVDSQVTMMFWYRQQPGQSLTLIATANQGSEATYESGFVIDKFPISRPNLTFSTLTVSNMSPEDSSIYLCSVNDGYNEKLFFGSGTQLSVL.

This chain uses TRBV12-3 or TRBV12-4 with TRBJ1-2; 12 bases match TRBD1. The trim removed 7 bases at V and 2 bases at J, leaving 17 bases unmatched. The CDR3 length is 19 residues. The CDR3 coding sequence is TGTGCCAGCATATTTGAGTCGGGACAGGGGGCGCATAGGAACTATGGCTACACCTTC. Amino acid sequence: CASIFESGQGAHRNYGYTF.